This T cell receptor (beta chain) was sequenced in a study of shared clonotypes between healthy human individuals. Germline V gives CDR1 MNHNS, CDR2 SASEGT. The CDR3 is 14 amino acids. V was pared by 5 bases and J by 7 bases, with 11 bases of the junction left unmatched. General observations from the study: Represented diversity (both genetic and exposure-history) was limited by the small number of donors. Generally, estimated richness proved larger in naive subsets than it did in memory subsets. Only blood underwent sampling, and tissue repertoires likely differ.

Note on this clone: Its antigen is currently unknown.

It was at deep level that the assay was run. Libraries were prepared by immunoSEQ multiplex PCR; TCRdb keeps only in-frame clonotypes and omits some of them. The table has about 1.1 million clones, approximately 80% seen once. The clonotype comes from a young man in good health. Some clones in this sample may be carry-over from other donors' samples. The rearrangement uses TRBV6-1 and TRBJ2-7, with 7 positions matching TRBD1. The sequenced material came from memory CD4+ T cells from PBMCs. Subset given: CD45RA-negative fraction. DNA for the CDR3: TGTGCCAGCAGTCTGAACAGGGGTATGGGGGAGCAGTACTTC. Its protein is CASSLNRGMGEQYF.